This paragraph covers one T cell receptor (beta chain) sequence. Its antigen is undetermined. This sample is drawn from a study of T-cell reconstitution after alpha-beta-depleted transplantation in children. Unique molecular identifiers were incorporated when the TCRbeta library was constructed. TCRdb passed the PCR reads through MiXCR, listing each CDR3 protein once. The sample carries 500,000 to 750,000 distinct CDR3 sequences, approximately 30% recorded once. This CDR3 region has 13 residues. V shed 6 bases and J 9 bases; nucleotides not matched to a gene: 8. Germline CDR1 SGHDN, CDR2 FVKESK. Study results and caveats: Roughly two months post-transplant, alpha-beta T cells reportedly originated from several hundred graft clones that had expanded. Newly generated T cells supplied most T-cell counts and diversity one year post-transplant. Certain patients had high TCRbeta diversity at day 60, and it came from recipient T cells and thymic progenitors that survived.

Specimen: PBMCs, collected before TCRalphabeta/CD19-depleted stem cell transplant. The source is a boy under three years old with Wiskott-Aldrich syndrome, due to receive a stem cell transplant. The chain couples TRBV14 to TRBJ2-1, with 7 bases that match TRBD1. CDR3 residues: CASSSTGFGEQFF. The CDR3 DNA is TGTGCCAGCAGTTCGACAGGGTTCGGTGAGCAGTTCTTC.